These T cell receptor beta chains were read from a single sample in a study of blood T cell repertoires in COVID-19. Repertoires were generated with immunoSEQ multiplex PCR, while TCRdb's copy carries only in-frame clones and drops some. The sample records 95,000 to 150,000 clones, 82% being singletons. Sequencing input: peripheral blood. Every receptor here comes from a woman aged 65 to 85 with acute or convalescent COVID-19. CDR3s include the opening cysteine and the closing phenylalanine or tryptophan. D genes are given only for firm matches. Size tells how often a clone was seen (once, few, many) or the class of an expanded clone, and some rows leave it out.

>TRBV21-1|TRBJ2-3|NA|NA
CASSRIAGGRLDTQYF
TGTGCCAGCAGCAGGATAGCGGGGGGGCGTCTAGATACGCAGTATTTT
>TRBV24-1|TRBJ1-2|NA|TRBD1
CATSERTGDGYTF
TGTGCCACCAGTGAAAGGACAGGGGATGGCTACACCTTC
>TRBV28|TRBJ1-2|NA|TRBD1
CASSLSQGAIGGYTF
TGTGCCAGCAGTTTATCACAGGGGGCTATAGGTGGCTACACCTTC
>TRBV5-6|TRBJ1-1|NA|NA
CASSLGGGVGTEAFF
TGTGCCAGCAGCTTGGGCGGGGGCGTTGGCACTGAAGCTTTCTTT
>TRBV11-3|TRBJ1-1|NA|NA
CASSHSAGGNTEAFF
TGTGCCAGCAGCCATTCGGCGGGAGGGAACACTGAAGCTTTCTTT
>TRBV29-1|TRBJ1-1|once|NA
CSVSQPSEAFF
TGCAGCGTTTCACAGCCCTCTGAAGCTTTCTTT
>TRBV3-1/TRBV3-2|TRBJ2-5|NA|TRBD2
CASSPLGGETQYF
TGTGCCAGCAGCCCCTTGGGAGGGGAGACCCAGTACTTC
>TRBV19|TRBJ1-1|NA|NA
CASNLQPAVATEAFF
TGTGCCAGTAATCTTCAACCGGCGGTAGCGACTGAAGCTTTCTTT
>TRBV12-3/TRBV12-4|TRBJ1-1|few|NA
CASSQLMNTEAFF
TGTGCCAGCAGCCAACTAATGAACACTGAAGCTTTCTTT
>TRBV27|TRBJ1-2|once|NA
CASSQTGTVGYTF
TGTGCCAGCAGTCAAACAGGGACGGTTGGCTACACCTTC
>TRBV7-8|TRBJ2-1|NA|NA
CASSLAWRSSYNEQFF
TGTGCCAGCAGCTTAGCGTGGCGGAGCTCCTACAATGAGCAGTTCTTC
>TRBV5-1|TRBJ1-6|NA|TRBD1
CATRQGENSPLHF
TGCGCCACCCGACAGGGGGAAAATTCACCCCTCCACTTT
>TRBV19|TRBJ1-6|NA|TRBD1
CASSMSGAWTGRNSPLHF
TGTGCCAGTAGTATGAGTGGAGCATGGACAGGACGAAATTCACCCCTCCACTTT
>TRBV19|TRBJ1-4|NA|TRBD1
CASSQSTGLEKLFF
TGTGCCAGTAGTCAGTCGACAGGGCTTGAAAAACTGTTTTTT
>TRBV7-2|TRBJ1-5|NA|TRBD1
CASSLGAEGAQPQHF
TGTGCCAGCAGCTTAGGGGCGGAGGGGGCTCAGCCCCAGCATTTT
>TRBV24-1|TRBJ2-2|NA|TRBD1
CATSDLPTGSGTGELFF
TGTGCCACCAGTGATCTACCGACAGGGTCTGGAACCGGGGAGCTGTTTTTT
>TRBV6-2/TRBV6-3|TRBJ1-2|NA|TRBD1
CASSLDRAYGYTF
TGTGCCAGCAGTTTGGACAGGGCCTATGGCTACACCTTC
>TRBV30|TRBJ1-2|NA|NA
CAWNPSPTAREGYTF
TGTGCCTGGAACCCATCCCCGACAGCCCGAGAGGGCTACACCTTC
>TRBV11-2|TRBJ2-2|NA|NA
CASSSLGGGQYTGELFF
TGTGCCAGCAGCTCTCTCGGTGGGGGCCAGTACACCGGGGAGCTGTTTTTT
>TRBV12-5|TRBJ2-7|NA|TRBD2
CASLGGGSYEQYF
TGTGCTAGTTTGGGGGGGGGCTCCTACGAGCAGTACTTC
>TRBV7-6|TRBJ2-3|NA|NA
CASSPDRDTQYF
TGTGCCAGCAGCCCCGACAGAGATACGCAGTATTTT
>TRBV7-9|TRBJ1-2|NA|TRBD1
CASSPGQGNYGYTF
TGTGCCAGCAGCCCCGGACAGGGAAACTATGGCTACACCTTC
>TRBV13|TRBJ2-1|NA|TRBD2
CASSLYGGGEQFF
TGTGCCAGCAGCTTATATGGCGGGGGGGAGCAGTTCTTC
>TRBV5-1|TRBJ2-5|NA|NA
CASSIYQETQYF
TGCGCCAGCAGCATCTACCAAGAGACCCAGTACTTC
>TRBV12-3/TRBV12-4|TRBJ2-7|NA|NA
CASSFKLSNEQYF
TGTGCCAGCAGTTTTAAGCTGTCCAACGAGCAGTACTTC
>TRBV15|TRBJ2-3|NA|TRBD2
CATSRLAGSTDTQYF
TGTGCCACCAGCAGACTAGCGGGGAGCACAGATACGCAGTATTTT
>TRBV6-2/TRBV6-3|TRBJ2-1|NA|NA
CASSFGTPSRYNEQFF
TGTGCCAGCAGTTTTGGGACTCCGAGTCGATACAATGAGCAGTTCTTC
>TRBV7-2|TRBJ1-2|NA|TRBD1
CASSFQLGQGSYGYTF
TGTGCCAGCAGCTTTCAATTGGGACAGGGGAGCTATGGCTACACCTTC
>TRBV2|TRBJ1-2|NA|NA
CASSELEGVEGYTF
TGTGCCAGCAGTGAGCTCGAGGGCGTGGAGGGCTACACCTTC
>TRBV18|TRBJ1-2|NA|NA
CASSPGGADGYTF
TGTGCCAGCTCACCGGGGGGGGCCGATGGCTACACCTTC
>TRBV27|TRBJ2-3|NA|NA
CASSLTHTDTQYF
TGTGCCAGCAGCCTCACTCACACAGATACGCAGTATTTT
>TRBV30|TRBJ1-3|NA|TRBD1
CAWSSGTGPYSGNTIYF
TGTGCCTGGAGTAGTGGGACAGGGCCCTACTCTGGAAACACCATATATTTT
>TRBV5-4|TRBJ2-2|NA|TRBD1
CASSRPGQGAANTGELFF
TGTGCCAGCAGCAGACCGGGACAGGGGGCCGCGAACACCGGGGAGCTGTTTTTT
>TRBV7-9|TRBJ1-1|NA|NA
CASSLLGALNTEAFF
TGTGCCAGCAGCTTATTAGGGGCCCTGAACACTGAAGCTTTCTTT
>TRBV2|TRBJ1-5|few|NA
CASSGEGGQPQHF
TGTGCCAGCAGTGGGGAAGGGGGTCAGCCCCAGCATTTT
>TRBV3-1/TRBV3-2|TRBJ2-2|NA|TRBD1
CASSQDKISDRGYEGGELFF
TGTGCCAGCAGCCAAGATAAGATATCGGACAGGGGGTACGAGGGCGGGGAGCTGTTTTTT
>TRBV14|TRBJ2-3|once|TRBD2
CASSQAIWGGTDTQYF
TGTGCCAGCAGCCAAGCGATTTGGGGGGGGACAGATACGCAGTATTTT
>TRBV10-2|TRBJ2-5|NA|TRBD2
CASSESGLAGWETQYF
TGCGCCAGCAGTGAGTCCGGACTAGCGGGGTGGGAGACCCAGTACTTC
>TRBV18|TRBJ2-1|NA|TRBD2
CASSVASGYNEQFF
TGTGCCAGCTCAGTGGCTAGCGGATACAATGAGCAGTTCTTC
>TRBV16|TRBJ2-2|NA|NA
CASSPPQGWMGKNTGELFF
TGTGCCAGCAGCCCTCCTCAGGGCTGGATGGGGAAAAACACCGGGGAGCTGTTTTTT